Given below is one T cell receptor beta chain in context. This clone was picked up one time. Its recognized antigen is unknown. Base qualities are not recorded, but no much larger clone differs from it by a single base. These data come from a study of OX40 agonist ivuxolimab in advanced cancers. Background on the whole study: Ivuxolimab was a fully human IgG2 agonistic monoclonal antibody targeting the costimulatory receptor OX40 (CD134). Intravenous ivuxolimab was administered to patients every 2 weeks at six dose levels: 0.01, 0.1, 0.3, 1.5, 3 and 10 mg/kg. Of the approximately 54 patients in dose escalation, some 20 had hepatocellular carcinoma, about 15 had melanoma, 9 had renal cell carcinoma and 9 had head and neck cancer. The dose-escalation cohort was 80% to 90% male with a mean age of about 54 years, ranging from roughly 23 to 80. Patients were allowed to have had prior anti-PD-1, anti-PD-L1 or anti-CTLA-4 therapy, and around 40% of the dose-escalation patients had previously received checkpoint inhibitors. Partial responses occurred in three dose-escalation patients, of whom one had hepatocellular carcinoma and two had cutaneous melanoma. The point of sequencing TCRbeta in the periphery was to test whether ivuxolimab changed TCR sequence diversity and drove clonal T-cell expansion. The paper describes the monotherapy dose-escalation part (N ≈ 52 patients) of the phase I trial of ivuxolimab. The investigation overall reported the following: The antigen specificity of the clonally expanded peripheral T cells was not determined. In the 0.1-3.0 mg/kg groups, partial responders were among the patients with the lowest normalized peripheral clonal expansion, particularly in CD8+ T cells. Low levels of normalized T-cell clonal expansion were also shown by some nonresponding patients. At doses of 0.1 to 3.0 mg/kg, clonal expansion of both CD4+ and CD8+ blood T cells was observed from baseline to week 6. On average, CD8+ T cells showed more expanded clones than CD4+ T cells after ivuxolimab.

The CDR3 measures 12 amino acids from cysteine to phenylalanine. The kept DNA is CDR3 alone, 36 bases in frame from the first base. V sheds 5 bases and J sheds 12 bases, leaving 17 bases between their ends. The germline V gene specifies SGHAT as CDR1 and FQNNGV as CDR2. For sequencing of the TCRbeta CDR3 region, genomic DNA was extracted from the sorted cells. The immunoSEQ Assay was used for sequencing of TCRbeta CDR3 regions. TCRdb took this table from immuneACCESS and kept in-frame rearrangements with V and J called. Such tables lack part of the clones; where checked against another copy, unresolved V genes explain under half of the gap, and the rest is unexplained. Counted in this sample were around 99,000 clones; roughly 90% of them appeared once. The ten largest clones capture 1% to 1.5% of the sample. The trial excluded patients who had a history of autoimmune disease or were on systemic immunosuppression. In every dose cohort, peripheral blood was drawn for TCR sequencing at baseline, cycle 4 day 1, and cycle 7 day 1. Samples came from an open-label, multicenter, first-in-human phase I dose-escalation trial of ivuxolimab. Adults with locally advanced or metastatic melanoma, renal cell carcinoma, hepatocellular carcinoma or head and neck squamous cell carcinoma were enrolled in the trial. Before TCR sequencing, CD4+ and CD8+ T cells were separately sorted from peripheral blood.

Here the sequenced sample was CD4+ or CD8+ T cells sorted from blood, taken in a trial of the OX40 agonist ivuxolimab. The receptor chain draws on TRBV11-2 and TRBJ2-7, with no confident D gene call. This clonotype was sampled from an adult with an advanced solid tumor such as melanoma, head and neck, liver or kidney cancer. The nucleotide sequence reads TGTGCCAGCAGCGCCCAGTCAGGTCAGGTGTACTTC. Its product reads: CASSAQSGQVYF. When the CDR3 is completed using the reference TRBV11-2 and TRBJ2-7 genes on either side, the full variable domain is EAGVAQSPRYKIIEKRQSVAFWCNPISGHATLYWYQQILGQGPKLLIQFQNNGVVDDSQLPKDRFSAERLKGVDSTLKIQPAKLEDSAVYLCASSAQSGQVYFGPGTRLTVT.